This TCR beta chain originates from a study of blood T cells in healthy people across ages. In the case of this clonotype: A junction boundary mismatches the germline segment, possibly from a read error.

Primed by a sample-barcoded 5' primer and a J-beta primer mix, a second PCR proceeded for about 7 to 11 cycles. Via MiXCR, TCRdb re-called the 5' RACE reads, giving one row per CDR3 protein. The sample yields around 1,000,000 distinct CDR3 sequences, approximately 25% seen once. This CDR3 has 13 amino acids. Germline values: CDR1 MNHNS, CDR2 SASEGT. Another study also made use of these data, one on T cells of mothers and their children.

This TCR came from a girl aged 2 to 10 in good health. The sequenced sample was blood. The chain recombines TRBV6-1 with TRBJ1-2; TRBD1 is a possible D gene (5 bases). For the CDR3, the DNA is TGTACCAGCACTCCAGGGTGGAACTATGGCTACACCTTC. Amino acid sequence: CTSTPGWNYGYTF.